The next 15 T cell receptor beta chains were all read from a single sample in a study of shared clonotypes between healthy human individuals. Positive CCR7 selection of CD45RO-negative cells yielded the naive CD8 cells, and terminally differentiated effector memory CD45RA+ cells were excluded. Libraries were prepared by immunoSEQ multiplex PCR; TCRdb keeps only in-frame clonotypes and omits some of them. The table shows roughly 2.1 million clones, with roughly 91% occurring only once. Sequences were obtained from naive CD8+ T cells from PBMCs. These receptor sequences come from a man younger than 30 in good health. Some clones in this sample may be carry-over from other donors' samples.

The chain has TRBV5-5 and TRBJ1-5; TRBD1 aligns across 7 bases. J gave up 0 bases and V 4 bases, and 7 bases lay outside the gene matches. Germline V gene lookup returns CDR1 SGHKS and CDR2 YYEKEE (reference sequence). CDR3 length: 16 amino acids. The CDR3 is CASSKGQPYSNQPQHF. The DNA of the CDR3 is TGTGCCAGCAGCAAGGGACAGCCATATAGCAATCAGCCCCAGCATTTT.

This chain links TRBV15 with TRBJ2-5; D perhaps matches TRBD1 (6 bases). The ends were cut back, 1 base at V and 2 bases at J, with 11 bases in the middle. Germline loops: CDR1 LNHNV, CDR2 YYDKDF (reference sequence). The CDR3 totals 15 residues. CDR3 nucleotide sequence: TGTGCCACCAGCAGAGGCAGGGGTCCTCAAGAGACCCAGTACTTC. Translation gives CATSRGRGPQETQYF. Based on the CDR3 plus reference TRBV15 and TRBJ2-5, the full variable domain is DAMVIQNPRYQVTQFGKPVTLSCSQTLNHNVMYWYQQKSSQAPKLLFHYYDKDFNNEADTPDNFQSRRPNTSFCFLDIRSPGLGDTAMYLCATSRGRGPQETQYFGPGTRLLVL.

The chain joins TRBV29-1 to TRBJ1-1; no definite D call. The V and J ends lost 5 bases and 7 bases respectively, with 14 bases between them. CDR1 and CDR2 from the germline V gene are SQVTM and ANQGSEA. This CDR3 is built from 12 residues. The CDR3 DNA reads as TGCAGCGTTCCAGATATTAGAGGTGAAGCTTTCTTT. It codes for CSVPDIRGEAFF.

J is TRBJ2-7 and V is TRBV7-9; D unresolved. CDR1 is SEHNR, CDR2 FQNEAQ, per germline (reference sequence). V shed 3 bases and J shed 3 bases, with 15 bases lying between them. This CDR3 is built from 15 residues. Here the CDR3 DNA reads TGTGCCAGCAGCTTTCCCCTGACTGGTCTCTACGAGCAGTACTTC. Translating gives CASSFPLTGLYEQYF.

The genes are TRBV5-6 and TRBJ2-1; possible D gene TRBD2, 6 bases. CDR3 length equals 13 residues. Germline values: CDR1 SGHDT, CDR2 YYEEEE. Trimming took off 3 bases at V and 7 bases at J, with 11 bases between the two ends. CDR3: CASSSGGANEQFF. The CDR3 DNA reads TGTGCCAGCAGCTCCGGAGGGGCAAATGAGCAGTTCTTC.

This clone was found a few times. The CDR3, as DNA: TGTGCCAGCAGTTTAATAGCGGGAGCCGGGGAGCTGTTTTTT. It codes for CASSLIAGAGELFF. V usage is TRBV27 and J usage is TRBJ2-2; 9 nucleotides align to TRBD2. Trimming took 2 bases from V and 6 from J; bases not matched to a gene: 1. The CDR3 extends over 14 amino acids. Germline V gives CDR1 MNHEY, CDR2 SMNVEV (reference sequence).

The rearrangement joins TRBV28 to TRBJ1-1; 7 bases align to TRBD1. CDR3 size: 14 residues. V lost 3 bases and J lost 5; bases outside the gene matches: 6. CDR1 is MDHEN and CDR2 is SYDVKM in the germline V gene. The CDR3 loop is CASSLPNRGTEAFF. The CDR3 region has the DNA TGTGCCAGCAGTTTGCCTAACAGGGGAACTGAAGCTTTCTTT.

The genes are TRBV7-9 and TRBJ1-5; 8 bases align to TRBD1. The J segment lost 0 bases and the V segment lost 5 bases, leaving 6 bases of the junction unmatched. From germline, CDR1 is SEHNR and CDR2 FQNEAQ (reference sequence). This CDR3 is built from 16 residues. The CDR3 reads CASSPRQGASNQPQHF. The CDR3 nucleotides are TGTGCCAGCAGCCCCAGGCAGGGGGCTAGCAATCAGCCCCAGCATTTT.

The CDR3 here is CASSGPGSTFEQYF. CDR3 nucleotide sequence: TGTGCCAGCAGTGGGCCCGGGAGTACCTTCGAGCAGTACTTC. The gene calls are TRBV2 and TRBJ2-7; D possibly corresponds to TRBD2 (6 bases). The CDR3 is 14 amino acids. CDR1 is SNHLY, CDR2 FYNNEI, per germline. V lost 4 bases and J 6 bases, leaving 16 bases between the germline ends.

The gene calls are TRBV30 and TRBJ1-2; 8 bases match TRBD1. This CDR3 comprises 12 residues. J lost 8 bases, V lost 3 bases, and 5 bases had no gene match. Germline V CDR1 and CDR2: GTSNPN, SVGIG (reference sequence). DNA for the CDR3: TGTGCCTGGAGGCAGGGGGCAACCGGCTACACCTTC. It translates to CAWRQGATGYTF.

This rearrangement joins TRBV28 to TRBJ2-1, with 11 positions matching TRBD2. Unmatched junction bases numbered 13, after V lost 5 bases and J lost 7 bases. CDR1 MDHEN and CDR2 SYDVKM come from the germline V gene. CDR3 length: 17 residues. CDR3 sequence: CASSVVAGGPSRNEQFF. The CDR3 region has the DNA TGTGCCAGCAGTGTCGTAGCGGGAGGGCCGAGTAGGAATGAGCAGTTCTTC.

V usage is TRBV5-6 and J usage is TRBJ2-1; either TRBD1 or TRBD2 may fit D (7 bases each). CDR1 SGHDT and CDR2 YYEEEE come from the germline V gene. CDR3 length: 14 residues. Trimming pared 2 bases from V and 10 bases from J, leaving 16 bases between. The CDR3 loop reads CASSFLSGGDEQFF. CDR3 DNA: TGTGCCAGCAGCTTTTTGTCAGGGGGGGACGAGCAGTTCTTC. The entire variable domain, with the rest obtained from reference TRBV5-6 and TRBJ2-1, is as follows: DAGVTQSPTHLIKTRGQQVTLRCSPKSGHDTVSWYQQALGQGPQFIFQYYEEEERQRGNFPDRFSGHQFPNYSSELNVNALLLGDSALYLCASSFLSGGDEQFFGPGTRLTVL.

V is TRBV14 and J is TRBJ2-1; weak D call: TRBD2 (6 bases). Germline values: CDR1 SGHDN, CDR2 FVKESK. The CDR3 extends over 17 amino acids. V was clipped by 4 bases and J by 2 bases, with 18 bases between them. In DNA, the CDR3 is TGTGCCAGCAGCCGGAGGGTACGGACTACAACCTACAATGAGCAGTTCTTC. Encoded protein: CASSRRVRTTTYNEQFF.

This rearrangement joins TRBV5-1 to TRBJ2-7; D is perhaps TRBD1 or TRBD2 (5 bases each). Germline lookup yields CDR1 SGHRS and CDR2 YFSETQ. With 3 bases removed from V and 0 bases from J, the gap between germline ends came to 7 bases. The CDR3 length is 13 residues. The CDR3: CASSYGTSYEQYF. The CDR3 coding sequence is TGCGCCAGCAGCTACGGGACCTCCTACGAGCAGTACTTC.

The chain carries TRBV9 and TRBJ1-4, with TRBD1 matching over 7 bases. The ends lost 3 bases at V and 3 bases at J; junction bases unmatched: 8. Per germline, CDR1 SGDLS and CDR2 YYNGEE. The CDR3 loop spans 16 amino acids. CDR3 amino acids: CASSGTEQGSNEKLFF. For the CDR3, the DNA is TGTGCCAGCAGCGGCACGGAACAGGGGTCTAATGAAAAACTGTTTTTT.